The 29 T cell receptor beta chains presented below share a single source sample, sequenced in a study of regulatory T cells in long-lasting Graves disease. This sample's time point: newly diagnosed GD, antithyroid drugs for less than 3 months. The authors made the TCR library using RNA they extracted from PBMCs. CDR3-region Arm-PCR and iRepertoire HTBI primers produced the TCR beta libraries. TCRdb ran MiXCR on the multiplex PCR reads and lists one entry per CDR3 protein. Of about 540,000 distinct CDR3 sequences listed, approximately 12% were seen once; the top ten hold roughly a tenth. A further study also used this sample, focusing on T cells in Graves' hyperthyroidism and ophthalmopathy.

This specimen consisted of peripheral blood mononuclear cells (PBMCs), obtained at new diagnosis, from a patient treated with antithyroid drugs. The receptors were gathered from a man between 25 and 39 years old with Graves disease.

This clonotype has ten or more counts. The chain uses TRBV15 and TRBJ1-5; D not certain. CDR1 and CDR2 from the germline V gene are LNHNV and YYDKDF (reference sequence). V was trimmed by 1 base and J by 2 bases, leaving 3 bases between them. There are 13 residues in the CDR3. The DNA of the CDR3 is TGTGCCACCAGCAGAGTCGGCAATCAGCCCCAGCATTTT. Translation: CATSRVGNQPQHF. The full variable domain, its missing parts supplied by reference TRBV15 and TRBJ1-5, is DAMVIQNPRYQVTQFGKPVTLSCSQTLNHNVMYWYQQKSSQAPKLLFHYYDKDFNNEADTPDNFQSRRPNTSFCFLDIRSPGLGDTAMYLCATSRVGNQPQHFGDGTRLSIL.

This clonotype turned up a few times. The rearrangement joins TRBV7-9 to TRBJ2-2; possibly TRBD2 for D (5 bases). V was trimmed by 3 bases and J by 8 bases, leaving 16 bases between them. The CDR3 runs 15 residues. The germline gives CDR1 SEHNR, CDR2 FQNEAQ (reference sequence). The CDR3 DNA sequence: TGTGCCAGCAGCTTCTCTGGACCCCTAGCAGGGGAGCTGTTTTTT. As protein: CASSFSGPLAGELFF.

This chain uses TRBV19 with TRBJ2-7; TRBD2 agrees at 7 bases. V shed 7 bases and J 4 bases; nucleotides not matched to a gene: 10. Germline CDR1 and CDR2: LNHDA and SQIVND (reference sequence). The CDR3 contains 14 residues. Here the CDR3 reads CASTAGTTEYEQYF. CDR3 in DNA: TGTGCCAGTACCGCCGGGACTACCGAATACGAGCAGTACTTC.

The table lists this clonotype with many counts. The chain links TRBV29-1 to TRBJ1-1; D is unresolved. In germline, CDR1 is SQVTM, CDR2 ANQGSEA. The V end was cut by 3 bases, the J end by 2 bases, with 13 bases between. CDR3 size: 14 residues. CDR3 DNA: TGCAGCGTTGACCGGCCGCGTGGAAACACTGAAGCTTTCTTT. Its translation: CSVDRPRGNTEAFF.

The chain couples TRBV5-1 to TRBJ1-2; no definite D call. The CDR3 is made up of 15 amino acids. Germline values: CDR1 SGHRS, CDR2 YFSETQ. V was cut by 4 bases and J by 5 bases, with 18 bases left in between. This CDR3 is CASSQDLGPGYGYTF. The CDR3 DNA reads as TGCGCCAGCAGCCAGGACCTAGGGCCGGGGTATGGCTACACCTTC.

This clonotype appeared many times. Here the CDR3 reads CASSARTPLEQFF. The CDR3 coding sequence is TGTGCCAGCAGCGCTCGGACTCCCCTCGAGCAGTTCTTC. V and J are TRBV7-2 and TRBJ2-1, with D perhaps TRBD2 (5 bases). V was shortened by 5 bases and J by 10 bases, with 15 bases between the two germline ends. CDR3 length equals 13 residues. CDR1 is SGHTA and CDR2 is FQGNSA in the germline V gene.

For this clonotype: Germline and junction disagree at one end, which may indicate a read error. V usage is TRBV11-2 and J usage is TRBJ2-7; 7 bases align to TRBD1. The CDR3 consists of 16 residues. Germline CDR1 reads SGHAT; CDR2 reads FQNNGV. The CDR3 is CASSFAPGQWYYELYF. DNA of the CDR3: TGTGCCAGCAGCTTTGCCCCGGGACAGTGGTACTACGAGCTGTACTTC.

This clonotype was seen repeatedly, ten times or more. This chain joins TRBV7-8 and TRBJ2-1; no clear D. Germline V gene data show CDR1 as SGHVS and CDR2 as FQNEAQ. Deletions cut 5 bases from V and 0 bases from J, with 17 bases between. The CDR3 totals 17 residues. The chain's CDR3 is CASSPLVEPSSYNEQFF. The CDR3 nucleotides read TGTGCCAGCAGCCCCCTCGTAGAGCCGAGCTCCTACAATGAGCAGTTCTTC. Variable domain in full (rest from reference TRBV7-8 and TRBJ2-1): GAGVSQSPRYKVAKRGQDVALRCDPISGHVSLFWYQQALGQGPEFLTYFQNEAQLDKSGLPSDRFFAERPEGSVSTLKIQRTQQEDSAVYLCASSPLVEPSSYNEQFFGPGTRLTVL.

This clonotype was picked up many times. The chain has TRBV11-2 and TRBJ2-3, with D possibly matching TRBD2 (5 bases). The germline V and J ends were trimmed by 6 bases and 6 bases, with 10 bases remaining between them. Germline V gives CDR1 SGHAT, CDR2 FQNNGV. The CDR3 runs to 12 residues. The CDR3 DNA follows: TGTGCCAGCAGTTTTTGGAGGGATACGCAGTATTTT. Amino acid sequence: CASSFWRDTQYF.

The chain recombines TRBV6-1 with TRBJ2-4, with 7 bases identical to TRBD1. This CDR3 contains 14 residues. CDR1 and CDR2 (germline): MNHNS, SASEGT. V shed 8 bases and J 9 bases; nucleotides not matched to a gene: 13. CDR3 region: CASCKETGIPIQYF. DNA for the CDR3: TGTGCCAGCTGTAAGGAGACAGGGATCCCCATTCAGTACTTC.

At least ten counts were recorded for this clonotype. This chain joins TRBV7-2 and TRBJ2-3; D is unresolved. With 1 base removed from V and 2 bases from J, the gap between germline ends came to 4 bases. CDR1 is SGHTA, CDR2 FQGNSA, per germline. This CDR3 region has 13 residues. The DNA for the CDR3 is TGTGCCAGCAGCTTAGATGTCACAGATACGCAGTATTTT. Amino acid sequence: CASSLDVTDTQYF. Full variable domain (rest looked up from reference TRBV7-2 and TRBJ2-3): GAGVSQSPSNKVTEKGKDVELRCDPISGHTALYWYRQSLGQGLEFLIYFQGNSAPDKSGLPSDRFSAERTGGSVSTLTIQRTQQEDSAVYLCASSLDVTDTQYFGPGTRLTVL.

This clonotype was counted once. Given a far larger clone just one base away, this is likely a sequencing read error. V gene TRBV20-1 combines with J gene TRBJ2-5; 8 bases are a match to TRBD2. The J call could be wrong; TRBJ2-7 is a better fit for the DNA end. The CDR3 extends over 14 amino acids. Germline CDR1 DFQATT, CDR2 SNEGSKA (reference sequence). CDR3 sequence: CSTRDGTREDEQYF. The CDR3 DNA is TGCAGTACTAGAGATGGTACGCGGGAGGACGAGCAGTACTTC.

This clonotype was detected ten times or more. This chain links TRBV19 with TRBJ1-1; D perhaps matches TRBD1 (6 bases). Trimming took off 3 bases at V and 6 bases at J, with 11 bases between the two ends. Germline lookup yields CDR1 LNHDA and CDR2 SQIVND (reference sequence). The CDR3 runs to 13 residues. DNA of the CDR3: TGTGCCAGTAGTATCACAGGGAGGGCTGAAGCTTTCTTT. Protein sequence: CASSITGRAEAFF.

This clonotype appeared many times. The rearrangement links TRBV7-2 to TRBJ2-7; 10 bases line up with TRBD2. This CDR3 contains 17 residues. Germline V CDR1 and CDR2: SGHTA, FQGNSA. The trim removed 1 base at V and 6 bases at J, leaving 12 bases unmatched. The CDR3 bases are TGTGCCAGCAGCTTAGGTGCGTGGCTAGCGGGAGCGGGCGAGCAGTACTTC. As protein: CASSLGAWLAGAGEQYF.

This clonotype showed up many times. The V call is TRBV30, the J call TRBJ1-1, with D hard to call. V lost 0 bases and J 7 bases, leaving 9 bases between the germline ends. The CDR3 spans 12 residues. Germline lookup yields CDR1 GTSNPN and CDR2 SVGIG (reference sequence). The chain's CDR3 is CAWSVLYLEAFF. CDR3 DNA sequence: TGTGCCTGGAGTGTACTGTATCTTGAAGCTTTCTTT.

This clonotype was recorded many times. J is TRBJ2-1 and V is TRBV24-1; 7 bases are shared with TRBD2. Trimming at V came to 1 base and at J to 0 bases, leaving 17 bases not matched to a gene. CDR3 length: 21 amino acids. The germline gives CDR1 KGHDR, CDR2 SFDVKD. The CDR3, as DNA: TGTGCCACCAGTGATTTCGGAATTCCAGCGGGAAAAGGCGCCTCCTACAATGAGCAGTTCTTC. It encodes CATSDFGIPAGKGASYNEQFF.

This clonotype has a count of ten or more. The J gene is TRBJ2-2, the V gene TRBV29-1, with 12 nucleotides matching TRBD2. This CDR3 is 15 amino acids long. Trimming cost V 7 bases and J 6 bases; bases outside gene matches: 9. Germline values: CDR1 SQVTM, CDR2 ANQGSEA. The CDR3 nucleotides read TGCAGCGCCGGGTCCCTAGCGGGAGGGGCCGGGGAGCTGTTTTTT. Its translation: CSAGSLAGGAGELFF.

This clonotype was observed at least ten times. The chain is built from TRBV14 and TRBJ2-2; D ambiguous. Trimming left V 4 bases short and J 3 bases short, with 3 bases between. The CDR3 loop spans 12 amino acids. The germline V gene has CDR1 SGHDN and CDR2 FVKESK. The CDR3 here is CASSRYTGELFF. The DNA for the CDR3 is TGTGCCAGCAGCCGATACACCGGGGAGCTGTTTTTT.

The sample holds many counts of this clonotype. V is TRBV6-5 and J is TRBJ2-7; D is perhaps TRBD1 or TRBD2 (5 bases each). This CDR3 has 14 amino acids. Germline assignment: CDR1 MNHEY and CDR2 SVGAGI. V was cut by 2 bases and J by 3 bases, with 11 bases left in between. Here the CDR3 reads CASSYRGTGYEQYF. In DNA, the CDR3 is TGTGCCAGCAGTTACCGGGGAACAGGCTACGAGCAGTACTTC.

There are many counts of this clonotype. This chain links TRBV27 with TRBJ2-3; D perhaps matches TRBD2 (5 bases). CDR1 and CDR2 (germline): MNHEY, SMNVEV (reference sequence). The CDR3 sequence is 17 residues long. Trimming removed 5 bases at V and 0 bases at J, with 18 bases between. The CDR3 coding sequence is TGTGCCAGCAGTCACGGGAACCCGGGCCCTAGCACAGATACGCAGTATTTT. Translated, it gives CASSHGNPGPSTDTQYF.

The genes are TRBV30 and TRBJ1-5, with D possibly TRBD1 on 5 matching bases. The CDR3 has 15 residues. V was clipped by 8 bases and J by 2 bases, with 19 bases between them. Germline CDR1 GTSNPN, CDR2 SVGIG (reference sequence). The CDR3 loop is CAASSNRGGNQPQHF. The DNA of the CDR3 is TGTGCCGCTTCCTCAAACCGGGGGGGCAATCAGCCCCAGCATTTT.

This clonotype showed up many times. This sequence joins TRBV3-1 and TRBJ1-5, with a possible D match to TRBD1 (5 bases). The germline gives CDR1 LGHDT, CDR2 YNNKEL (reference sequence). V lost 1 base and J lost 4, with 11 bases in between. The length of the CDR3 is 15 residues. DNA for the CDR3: TGTGCCAGCAGCCAAGGGGGCAAGGGGAATCAGCCCCAGCATTTT. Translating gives CASSQGGKGNQPQHF.

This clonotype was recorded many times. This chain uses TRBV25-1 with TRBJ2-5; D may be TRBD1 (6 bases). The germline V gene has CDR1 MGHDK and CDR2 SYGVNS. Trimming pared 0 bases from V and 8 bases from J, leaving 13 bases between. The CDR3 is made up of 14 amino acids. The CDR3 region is CASSEYRGAETQYF. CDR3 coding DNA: TGTGCCAGCAGTGAATACAGGGGTGCGGAAACCCAGTACTTC.

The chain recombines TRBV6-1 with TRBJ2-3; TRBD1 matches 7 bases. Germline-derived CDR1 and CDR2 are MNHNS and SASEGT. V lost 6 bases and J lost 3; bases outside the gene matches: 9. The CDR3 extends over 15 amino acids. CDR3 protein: CASSRRDSFTDTQYF. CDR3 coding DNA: TGTGCCAGCAGCCGCCGGGACAGTTTTACAGATACGCAGTATTTT.

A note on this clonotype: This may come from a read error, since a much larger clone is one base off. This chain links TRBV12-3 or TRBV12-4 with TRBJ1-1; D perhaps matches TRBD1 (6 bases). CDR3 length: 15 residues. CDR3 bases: TGTGCCAGCAGTACCCCGGGGGGGCTGAACACTGGAGCTTTCTTT. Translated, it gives CASSTPGGLNTGAFF.

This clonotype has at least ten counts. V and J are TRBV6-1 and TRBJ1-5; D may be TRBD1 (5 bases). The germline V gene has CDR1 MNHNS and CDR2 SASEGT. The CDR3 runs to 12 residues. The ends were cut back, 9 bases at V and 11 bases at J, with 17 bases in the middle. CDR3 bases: TGTGCCAGGGACCGGGACCCCTCGACCCAGCATTTT. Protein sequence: CARDRDPSTQHF.

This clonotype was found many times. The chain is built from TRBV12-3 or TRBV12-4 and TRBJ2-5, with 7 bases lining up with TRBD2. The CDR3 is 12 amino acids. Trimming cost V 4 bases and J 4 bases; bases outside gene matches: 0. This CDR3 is CASSSSGETQYF. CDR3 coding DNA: TGTGCCAGCAGTTCTAGCGGAGAGACCCAGTACTTC.

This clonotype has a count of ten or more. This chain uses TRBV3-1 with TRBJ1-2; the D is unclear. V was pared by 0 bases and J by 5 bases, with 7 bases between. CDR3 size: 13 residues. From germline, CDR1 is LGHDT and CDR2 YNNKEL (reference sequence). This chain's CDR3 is CASSQDSEYGYTF. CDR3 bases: TGTGCCAGCAGCCAAGATTCCGAGTATGGCTACACCTTC.

The CDR3 nucleotides read TGTGCCAGCAGCTTAGGCGGGGACAGAGAGACCCAGTACTTC. Translating gives CASSLGGDRETQYF. The chain links TRBV7-9 to TRBJ2-5, with TRBD1 as a possible D gene (7 bases). Per the germline V gene, CDR1 is SEHNR and CDR2 is FQNEAQ (reference sequence). The V and J ends lost 1 base and 4 bases respectively, with 10 bases between them. The CDR3 runs 14 residues. The full variable domain, completed using reference TRBV7-9 and TRBJ2-5, is DTGVSQNPRHKITKRGQNVTFRCDPISEHNRLYWYRQTLGQGPEFLTYFQNEAQLEKSRLLSDRFSAERPKGSFSTLEIQRTEQGDSAMYLCASSLGGDRETQYFGPGTRLLVL.